The rows below give T cell receptor beta chains drawn from one sample of a study of metastatic and nonmetastatic thyroid tumors. TCRdb reprocessed the PCR reads using MiXCR. The sample carries roughly 90,000 clones, more than 12% recorded once. The sequenced material came from blood. The source is a female donor with papillary thyroid cancer or a benign thyroid nodule (not recorded which). Some clones in this sample may be carry-over from other donors' samples. Each CDR3 is given without its conserved first and last residue. D genes are given only for firm matches. Size tells how often a clone was seen (once, few, many) or the class of an expanded clone, and some rows leave it out.

>many|.|TRBJ2-2|TRBV9
ASSATVGATTGELF
>many|.|TRBJ2-7|TRBV2
ASSRPGSYEQY
>many|.|TRBJ1-5|TRBV2
ASSEEQGWDQPQH
>many|.|TRBJ1-2|TRBV29-1
SVELYGYT
>many|TRBD2|TRBJ2-3|TRBV11-1
ASSWHTGTSTTDTQY
>many|TRBD1|TRBJ2-7|TRBV20-1
SSAGTDSSYEQY
>few|.|TRBJ1-3|TRBV27
SSSMLRVNTIY
>many|TRBD1|TRBJ2-7|TRBV28
ASSRGGQGDYEQY
>few|.|TRBJ2-5|TRBV28
ASSLRRAVGQETHY
>few|.|TRBJ1-5|TRBV28
ASSLVSNLGEPQH
>many|.|TRBJ2-7|TRBV6-2/TRBV6-3
ASSCDRGSYEQY
>few|.|TRBJ1-4|TRBV29-1
SVVDPTNEKLF
>many|.|TRBJ2-1|TRBV2
ASRRFNEQF
>many|TRBD2|TRBJ2-1|TRBV3-1
ASSQEWGRGENNEQF
>many|.|TRBJ2-3|TRBV6-1
ASSQQGPHTDTQY
>few|.|TRBJ2-7|TRBV10-1
ASSYMVGYEQY
>many|TRBD2|TRBJ2-3|TRBV27
ASSFGGGAGGTDTQY
>many|TRBD1|TRBJ1-4|TRBV18
ASSPPVGTGATLNEKLF
>many|.|TRBJ2-7|TRBV3-1
ASSQETRTNEQY
>many|.|TRBJ2-7|TRBV7-9
ASSFRYEQY
>few|.|TRBJ2-7|TRBV3-1
ASSQHMGRKDYEHY
>few|.|TRBJ2-3|TRBV6-1
ASRAGSTDTQY
>many|TRBD1|TRBJ2-6|TRBV5-1
ASSLRDRVFAGANVLT
>many|.|TRBJ2-7|TRBV30
AWGLGGEQY
>many|.|TRBJ1-3|TRBV2
ASREDNSGNTIY
>.|TRBD2|TRBJ2-7|TRBV6-1
ASRHISGGAASYEQY
>many|.|TRBJ2-4|TRBV20-1
SARDRVGGDIQY
>many|TRBD1|TRBJ2-7|TRBV29-1
SVGHGDRGMPEQY